The 23 T cell receptor beta chains below come from one sample, sequenced in a study of shared clonotypes between healthy human individuals. TCRdb's table, derived via immunoSEQ multiplex PCR, lists solely in-frame clones and lacks some. The sample includes under 1,100,000 clones, 75% to 80% of them seen just once. Sequenced input: memory CD4+ T cells from PBMCs. Indicated subset: CD45RA-negative fraction. Receptors were obtained from a young man in good health. Some clones in this sample may be carry-over from other donors' samples.

This chain links TRBV28 with TRBJ2-7; D is perhaps TRBD2 (6 bases). V lost 6 bases, J lost 5 bases, and 20 bases lay in between. The CDR3 sequence is 15 residues long. The V gene's germline CDR1 is MDHEN and CDR2 SYDVKM. CDR3 loop: CASSPIGRGYNEQYF. The DNA of the CDR3 is TGTGCCAGCAGCCCCATCGGTCGGGGGTATAACGAGCAGTACTTC.

This clone was recorded once. Compared with germline, one end of the junction differs, possibly owing to a read error. The chain has TRBV27 and TRBJ2-3; 7 nucleotides align to TRBD2. This CDR3 has 13 amino acids. Per the germline V gene, CDR1 is MNHEY and CDR2 is SMNVEV (reference sequence). CDR3 nucleotide sequence: TGTGCCAGCAGTCGGGACTACACAGATGCGCAGTATTTT. Translated: CASSRDYTDAQYF.

The J gene is TRBJ2-7, the V gene TRBV6-6, with a possible D match to TRBD2 (5 bases). This CDR3 contains 16 residues. The ends were cut back, 2 bases at V and 0 bases at J, with 14 bases in the middle. Germline loops: CDR1 MNHNY, CDR2 SVGAGI (reference sequence). CDR3 amino acids: CASSYGAQRSSYEQYF. CDR3 coding DNA: TGTGCCAGCAGTTACGGCGCCCAGCGGAGCTCCTACGAGCAGTACTTC.

The chain is built from TRBV25-1 and TRBJ1-2, with a possible D match to TRBD1 (6 bases). The CDR3 spans 14 residues. The V end was cut by 7 bases, the J end by 8 bases, with 20 bases between. CDR1 is MGHDK, CDR2 SYGVNS, per germline. The CDR3 loop is CASNQWGTGHGYTF. CDR3 bases: TGTGCCAGCAACCAGTGGGGCACAGGGCACGGCTACACCTTC.

CDR3 sequence reads: CASRPTGTGSYEQYF. The CDR3 nucleotides read TGTGCCAGCAGACCAACCGGGACAGGATCCTACGAGCAGTACTTC. The chain couples TRBV11-2 to TRBJ2-7; 8 nucleotides agree with TRBD1. The CDR3 contains 15 residues. The junction had 8 bases not matched to a gene; V was cut back by 6 bases and J by 1 base. From germline, CDR1 is SGHAT and CDR2 FQNNGV.

The chain uses TRBV6-1 and TRBJ2-5, with TRBD2 identical over 7 bases. This CDR3 contains 14 residues. Germline V CDR1 and CDR2: MNHNS, SASEGT. V was clipped by 8 bases and J by 3 bases; unmatched bases: 9. The CDR3 here is CASAWGGGKETQYF. The CDR3 DNA reads as TGTGCCAGCGCGTGGGGGGGAGGGAAAGAGACCCAGTACTTC.

V usage is TRBV5-4 and J usage is TRBJ1-4, with 7 bases that match TRBD1. Germline V lookup: CDR1 SGHNT, CDR2 YYREEE (reference sequence). The CDR3 runs to 12 residues. J gave up 8 bases and V 5 bases, and 3 bases lay outside the gene matches. The CDR3 sequence: CASSSGGEKLFF. The CDR3 DNA is TGTGCCAGCAGTTCAGGGGGGGAAAAACTGTTTTTT.

CDR3 DNA sequence: TGCGCCAGCAGCCCTACGACTAGCGGGATTTCCTACGAGCAGTACTTC. Translated, it gives CASSPTTSGISYEQYF. The rearrangement links TRBV5-1 to TRBJ2-7; 11 positions agree with TRBD2. CDR3 length equals 16 residues. The germline V gene encodes CDR1 SGHRS and CDR2 YFSETQ. V dropped 4 bases and J dropped 1; count of bases not matched to a gene: 7.

The rearrangement uses TRBV29-1 and TRBJ2-3, with D perhaps matching TRBD1 (6 bases). The CDR3 consists of 13 residues. The V end lost 4 bases, the J end lost 6 bases, and 14 bases lay between the germline ends. Germline V gives CDR1 SQVTM, CDR2 ANQGSEA. For the CDR3, the DNA is TGCAGCGTTGGCAGGGAAAGGGGGGATACGCAGTATTTT. Protein sequence: CSVGRERGDTQYF.

This clone was counted at least ten times. This chain connects TRBV11-2 to TRBJ2-3; the match to TRBD1 covers 8 bases. The CDR3 is made up of 15 amino acids. V gave up 3 bases and J gave up 5 bases; unmatched junction bases: 7. Per germline, CDR1 SGHAT and CDR2 FQNNGV. CDR3 DNA sequence: TGTGCCAGCAGCTTTTGGCAGGGGGCCGGAGATACGCAGTATTTT. This codes for CASSFWQGAGDTQYF.

This clone occurred once. Germline is not matched at one junction end, which may reflect a read error. The chain has TRBV25-1 and TRBJ1-1, with a tentative D call TRBD1 (5 bases). CDR1 is MGHDK, CDR2 SYGVNS, per germline. The CDR3 has 12 residues. CDR3 nucleotide sequence: TGTGCCACCAGTGACAGGAACACTGAAGCTTTCTTT. This codes for CATSDRNTEAFF.

In its sample, this clone was seen once. V usage is TRBV29-1 and J usage is TRBJ2-1; 11 bases fit TRBD2. Germline V CDR1 and CDR2: SQVTM, ANQGSEA. This CDR3 has 15 amino acids. The junction had 5 bases not matched to a gene; V was cut back by 2 bases and J by 5 bases. CDR3 nucleotide sequence: TGCAGCGTTGAACTCGGGACTAGCGGCCACAATGAGCAGTTCTTC. Translated: CSVELGTSGHNEQFF.

This clone was observed a single time. This CDR3 reads CASSDSWQPTRNTEAFF. The CDR3 DNA is TGTGCCAGCAGTGATTCGTGGCAGCCGACAAGGAACACTGAAGCTTTCTTT. The chain is built from TRBV6-1 and TRBJ1-1; D not certain. Trimming stripped 3 bases from V and 1 base from J, with 18 bases between. Germline lookup yields CDR1 MNHNS and CDR2 SASEGT. This CDR3 is built from 17 residues.

This clone came up a few times. This chain links TRBV11-3 with TRBJ2-2; TRBD2 agrees at 14 bases. J lost 4 bases, V lost 2 bases, and 9 bases had no gene match. This CDR3 has 19 amino acids. CDR1 is SGHNT, CDR2 YENEEA, per germline. The chain's CDR3 is CASSLISGTSGRGTGELFF. In DNA form, the CDR3 reads TGTGCCAGCAGCTTAATATCCGGGACTAGCGGGAGAGGCACCGGGGAGCTGTTTTTT. The full variable domain, with the rest looked up from reference TRBV11-3 and TRBJ2-2, is EAGVVQSPRYKIIEKKQPVAFWCNPISGHNTLYWYLQNLGQGPELLIRYENEEAVDDSQLPKDRFSAERLKGVDSTLKIQPAELGDSAVYLCASSLISGTSGRGTGELFFGEGSRLTVL.

The chain couples TRBV5-1 to TRBJ2-1; 7 bases are shared with TRBD1. The CDR3 loop spans 16 amino acids. CDR1 is SGHRS, CDR2 YFSETQ, per germline. With V trimmed by 4 bases and J by 4 bases, 11 bases remained unmatched. CDR3 coding DNA: TGCGCCAGCAGCGCTGGGACAGCCTCGTTGTACAATGAGCAGTTCTTC. Protein product: CASSAGTASLYNEQFF.

Concerning this clone: A far larger clone is a single base away, which makes a read error likely. The rearrangement links TRBV5-1 to TRBJ2-1; 8 bases align to TRBD1. This CDR3 has 16 residues. Germline-derived CDR1 and CDR2 are SGHRS and YFSETQ. The CDR3 DNA is TGCGCCAGCAGCTTGAGGACGGGACAGGTATACAATAAGCAGTTCTTC. Its protein product is CASSLRTGQVYNKQFF.

The rearrangement uses TRBV5-1 and TRBJ2-1; 7 bases are a match to TRBD2. Per germline, CDR1 SGHRS and CDR2 YFSETQ. This CDR3 has 15 amino acids. The J segment lost 7 bases and the V segment lost 2 bases, leaving 9 bases of the junction unmatched. The DNA of the CDR3 is TGCGCCAGCAGCTTTGGGGGAGGGCTGGGAAATGAGCAGTTCTTC. Protein sequence: CASSFGGGLGNEQFF.

This clone was seen only once. The CDR3, as DNA: TGTGCCAGCAGTGATAGAGGGGGCTGGACTGAAGCTTTCTTT. This translates into CASSDRGGWTEAFF. The J gene is TRBJ1-1, the V gene TRBV2; 7 bases agree with TRBD1. CDR1 and CDR2 (germline): SNHLY, FYNNEI. V shed 3 bases, J shed 5 bases, and the junction held 6 bases outside the gene matches. The CDR3 is 14 amino acids.

This clone came up once. The chain recombines TRBV6-5 with TRBJ1-5; D is uncertain. The CDR3 runs to 16 residues. In germline, CDR1 is MNHEY, CDR2 SVGAGI. Trimming removed 0 bases from V and 2 bases from J, with 11 bases in between. CDR3 sequence: CASSYSLGGRNQPQHF. The CDR3 DNA is TGTGCCAGCAGTTACTCTTTGGGTGGGCGCAATCAGCCCCAGCATTTT.

This clone occurred a few times. Within the sample, other DNA sequences also encode this same CDR3. The CDR3 sequence is CASSPSGDEQYF. The CDR3 DNA is TGTGCCAGCTCACCATCCGGGGACGAGCAGTACTTC. The J gene is TRBJ2-7, the V gene TRBV18, with TRBD2 as a possible D gene (5 bases). Trimming shortened V by 2 bases and J by 5 bases, and 7 bases separated the two germline ends. Per germline, CDR1 KGHSH and CDR2 LQKENI. There are 12 residues in the CDR3.

This chain uses TRBV7-9 with TRBJ2-3; 9 bases fit TRBD2. V lost 5 bases, J lost 4 bases, and 4 bases stayed unmatched. Germline loops: CDR1 SEHNR, CDR2 FQNEAQ (reference sequence). The CDR3 length is 14 residues. CDR3 sequence: CASSDSGSADTQYF. The CDR3, as DNA: TGTGCCAGCAGCGATAGCGGGAGCGCAGATACGCAGTATTTT.

This chain joins TRBV6-1 and TRBJ2-7; 7 nucleotides align to TRBD1. The junction had 3 bases not matched to a gene; V was cut back by 5 bases and J by 2 bases. Germline V gene data show CDR1 as MNHNS and CDR2 as SASEGT. The CDR3 is 13 residues long. The CDR3 protein is CASSFTGAYEQYF. CDR3 DNA: TGTGCCAGCAGTTTTACAGGGGCCTACGAGCAGTACTTC.

The J gene is TRBJ2-7, the V gene TRBV5-1; D might be TRBD1 (5 bases). The CDR3 length is 13 residues. Trimming pared 0 bases from V and 6 bases from J, leaving 10 bases between. Germline CDR1 and CDR2: SGHRS and YFSETQ. CDR3 bases: TGCGCCAGCAGCTTGGGCCAGGGTGCCGAGCAGTACTTC. As protein: CASSLGQGAEQYF.